This T cell receptor beta chain was sequenced in a study of CD8 T cells in Susac syndrome. Details on this clonotype: The antigen is unknown.

Reverse transcription used about 0.5 to 1 ug RNA and random hexamers. The immunoSEQ assay covered 54 Vbeta and 13 Jbeta segments for CDR3. TCRdb called the immunoSEQ multiplex PCR reads again in MiXCR, with one record for every CDR3 protein. Of 250,000 to 300,000 distinct CDR3 sequences listed, approximately 84% are singletons. Study conclusions and caveats: The study's TCR sequencing and HLA analysis covered a relatively small number of individuals, and the study acknowledged this.

TCR beta from blood CD8+ and CD4+ T cells was sequenced. The authors negatively isolated CD8+ and CD4+ T cells and FACS-enriched TEMRA cells. The trim removed 11 bases at V and 5 bases at J, leaving 13 bases unmatched. The CDR3 extends over 15 amino acids. CDR1 is MDHEN, CDR2 SYDVKM, per germline. Sequenced input: CD8+ T cells from PBMCs. This receptor was obtained from a human donor with multiple sclerosis. The chain links TRBV28 to TRBJ2-7, with 12 positions matching TRBD2. The CDR3 DNA reads TGTGCCGTAGCAGCCCTAGCGGGAGGGCCCCACGAGCAGTACTTC. Protein: CAVAALAGGPHEQYF.